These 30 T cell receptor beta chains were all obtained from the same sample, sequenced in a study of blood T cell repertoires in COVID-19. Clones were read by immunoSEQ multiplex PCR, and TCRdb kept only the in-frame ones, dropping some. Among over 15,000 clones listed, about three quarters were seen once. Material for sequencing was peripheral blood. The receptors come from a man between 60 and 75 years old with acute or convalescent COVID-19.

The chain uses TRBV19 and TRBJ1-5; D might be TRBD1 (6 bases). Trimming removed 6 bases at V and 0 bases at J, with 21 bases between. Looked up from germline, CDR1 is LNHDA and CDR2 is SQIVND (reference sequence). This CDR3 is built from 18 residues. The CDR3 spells CASSRDTGTRTSNQPQHF. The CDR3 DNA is TGTGCCAGTAGCCGGGACACCGGGACCAGGACTAGCAATCAGCCCCAGCATTTT. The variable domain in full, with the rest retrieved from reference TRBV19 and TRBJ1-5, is DGGITQSPKYLFRKEGQNVTLSCEQNLNHDAMYWYRQDPGQGLRLIYYSQIVNDFQKGDIAEGYSVSREKKESFPLTVTSAQKNPTAFYLCASSRDTGTRTSNQPQHFGDGTRLSIL.

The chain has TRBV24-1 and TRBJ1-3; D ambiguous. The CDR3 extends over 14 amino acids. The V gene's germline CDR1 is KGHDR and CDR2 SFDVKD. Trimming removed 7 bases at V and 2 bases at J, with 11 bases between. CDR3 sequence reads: CATSPGRTGNTIYF. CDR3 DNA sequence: TGTGCCACCAGCCCGGGAAGAACTGGAAACACCATATATTTT.

CDR3 sequence: CASSADRTQETQYF. The CDR3 nucleotides are TGTGCCAGCAGCGCCGACAGGACGCAAGAGACCCAGTACTTC. The chain uses TRBV14 and TRBJ2-5; weak D call: TRBD1 (6 bases). Trimming took off 5 bases at V and 2 bases at J, with 12 bases between the two ends. The CDR3 runs to 14 residues. Germline V gene data show CDR1 as SGHDN and CDR2 as FVKESK.

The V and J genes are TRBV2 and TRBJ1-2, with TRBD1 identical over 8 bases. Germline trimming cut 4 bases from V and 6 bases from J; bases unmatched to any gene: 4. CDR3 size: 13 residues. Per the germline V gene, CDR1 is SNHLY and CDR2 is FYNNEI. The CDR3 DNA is TGTGCCAGCAGTGCCAGGGGGCTCGATGGCTACACCTTC. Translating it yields CASSARGLDGYTF.

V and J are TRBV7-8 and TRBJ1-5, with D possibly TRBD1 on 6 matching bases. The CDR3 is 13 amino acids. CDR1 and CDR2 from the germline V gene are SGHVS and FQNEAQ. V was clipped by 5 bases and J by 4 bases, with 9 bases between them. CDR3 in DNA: TGTGCCAGCAGCATCCAGGGGAATCAGCCCCAGCATTTT. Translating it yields CASSIQGNQPQHF.

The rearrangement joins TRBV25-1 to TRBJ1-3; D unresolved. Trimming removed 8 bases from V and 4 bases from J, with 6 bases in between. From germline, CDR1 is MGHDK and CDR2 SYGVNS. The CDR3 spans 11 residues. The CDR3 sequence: CASAKGNTIYF. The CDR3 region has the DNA TGTGCCAGCGCGAAGGGAAACACCATATATTTT.

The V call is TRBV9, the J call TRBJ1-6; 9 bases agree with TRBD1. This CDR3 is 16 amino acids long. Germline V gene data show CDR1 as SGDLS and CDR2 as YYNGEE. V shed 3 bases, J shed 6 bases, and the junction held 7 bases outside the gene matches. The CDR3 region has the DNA TGTGCCAGCAGCGGAAAGGACAGGGGAATTAATTCACCCCTCCACTTT. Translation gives CASSGKDRGINSPLHF.

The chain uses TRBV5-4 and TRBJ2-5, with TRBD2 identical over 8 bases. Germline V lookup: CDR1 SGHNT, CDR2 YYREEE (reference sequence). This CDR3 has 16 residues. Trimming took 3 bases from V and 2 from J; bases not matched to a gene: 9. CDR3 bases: TGTGCCAGCAGCTCCATGGGCGGGGGGTCGCAAGAGACCCAGTACTTC. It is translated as CASSSMGGGSQETQYF.

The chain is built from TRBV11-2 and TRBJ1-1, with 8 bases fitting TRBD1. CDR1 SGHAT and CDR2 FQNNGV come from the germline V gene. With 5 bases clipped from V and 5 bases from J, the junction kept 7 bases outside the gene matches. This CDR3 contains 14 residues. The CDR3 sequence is CASSPSGGRTEAFF. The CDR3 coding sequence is TGTGCCAGCAGCCCTTCAGGGGGCCGGACTGAAGCTTTCTTT.

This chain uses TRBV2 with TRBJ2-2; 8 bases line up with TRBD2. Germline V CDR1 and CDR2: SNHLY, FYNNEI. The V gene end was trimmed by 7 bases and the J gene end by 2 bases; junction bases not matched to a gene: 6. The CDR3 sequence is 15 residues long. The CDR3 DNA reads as TGTGCCAGCACTTTCGGGGGGGGCAACACCGGGGAGCTGTTTTTT. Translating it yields CASTFGGGNTGELFF.

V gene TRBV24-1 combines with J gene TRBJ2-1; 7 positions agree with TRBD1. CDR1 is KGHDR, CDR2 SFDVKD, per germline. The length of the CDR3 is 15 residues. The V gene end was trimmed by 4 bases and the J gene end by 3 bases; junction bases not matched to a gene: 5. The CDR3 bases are TGTGCCACCAGTGAGCTCGGGACAGACTACAATGAGCAGTTCTTC. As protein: CATSELGTDYNEQFF.

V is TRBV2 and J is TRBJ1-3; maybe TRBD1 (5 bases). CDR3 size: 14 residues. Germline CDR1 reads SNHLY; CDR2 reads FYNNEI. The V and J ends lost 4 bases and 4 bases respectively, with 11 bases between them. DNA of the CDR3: TGTGCCAGCAGTGGGGAGGGGCGAGGAAACACCATATATTTT. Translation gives CASSGEGRGNTIYF.

For the CDR3, the DNA is TGTGCCAGTAGTATTTTTAGGGACAGGGATCCGAAAAGAAGAGGAACTGAAGCTTTCTTT. This sequence encodes CASSIFRDRDPKRRGTEAFF. J is TRBJ1-1 and V is TRBV19, with TRBD1 matching 9 bases. V was pared by 3 bases and J by 5 bases, with 22 bases of the junction left unmatched. Germline lookup yields CDR1 LNHDA and CDR2 SQIVND (reference sequence). The CDR3 runs to 20 residues. The variable domain in full, completed from reference TRBV19 and TRBJ1-1, reads DGGITQSPKYLFRKEGQNVTLSCEQNLNHDAMYWYRQDPGQGLRLIYYSQIVNDFQKGDIAEGYSVSREKKESFPLTVTSAQKNPTAFYLCASSIFRDRDPKRRGTEAFFGQGTRLTVV.

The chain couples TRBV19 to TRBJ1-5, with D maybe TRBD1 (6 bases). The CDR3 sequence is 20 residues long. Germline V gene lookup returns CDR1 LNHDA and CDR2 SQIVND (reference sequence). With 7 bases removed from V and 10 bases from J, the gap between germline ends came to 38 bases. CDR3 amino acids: CASNTPTGTIGGGQRVPQHF. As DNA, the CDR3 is TGTGCCAGTAATACTCCTACCGGGACTATCGGCGGGGGCCAGCGGGTCCCCCAGCATTTT. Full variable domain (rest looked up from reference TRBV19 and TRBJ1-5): DGGITQSPKYLFRKEGQNVTLSCEQNLNHDAMYWYRQDPGQGLRLIYYSQIVNDFQKGDIAEGYSVSREKKESFPLTVTSAQKNPTAFYLCASNTPTGTIGGGQRVPQHFGDGTRLSIL.

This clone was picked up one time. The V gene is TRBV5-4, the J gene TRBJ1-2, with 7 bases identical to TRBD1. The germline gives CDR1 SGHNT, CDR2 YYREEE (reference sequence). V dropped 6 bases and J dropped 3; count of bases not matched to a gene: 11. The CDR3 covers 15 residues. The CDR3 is CASNYRGGVDYGYTF. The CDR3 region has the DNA TGTGCCAGCAACTACAGGGGTGGGGTAGACTATGGCTACACCTTC.

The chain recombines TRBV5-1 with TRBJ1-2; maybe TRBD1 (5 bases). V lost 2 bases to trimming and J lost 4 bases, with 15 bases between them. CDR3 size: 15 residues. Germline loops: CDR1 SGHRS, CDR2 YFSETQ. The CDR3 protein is CASSFIGASFYGYTF. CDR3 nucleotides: TGCGCCAGCAGCTTTATAGGGGCTTCATTCTATGGCTACACCTTC.

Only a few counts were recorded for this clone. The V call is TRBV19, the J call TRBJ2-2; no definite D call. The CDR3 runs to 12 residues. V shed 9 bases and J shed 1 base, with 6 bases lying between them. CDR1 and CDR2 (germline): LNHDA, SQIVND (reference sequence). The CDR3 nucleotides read TGTGCCAGCAGACTGAACACCGGGGAGCTGTTTTTT. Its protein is CASRLNTGELFF.

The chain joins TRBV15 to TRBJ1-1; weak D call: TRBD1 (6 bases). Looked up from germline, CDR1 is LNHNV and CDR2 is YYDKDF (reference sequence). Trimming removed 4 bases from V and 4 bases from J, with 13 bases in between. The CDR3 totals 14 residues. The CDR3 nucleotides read TGTGCCACCAGCACACAGGGTGGGGGCACTGAAGCTTTCTTT. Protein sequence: CATSTQGGGTEAFF.

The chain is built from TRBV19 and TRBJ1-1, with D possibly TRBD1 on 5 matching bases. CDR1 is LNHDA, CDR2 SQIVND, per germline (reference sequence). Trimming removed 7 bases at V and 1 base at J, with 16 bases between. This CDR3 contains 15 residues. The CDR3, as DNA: TGTGCCAGTAAGGGAGGGGTAACCGGGAACACTGAAGCTTTCTTT. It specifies CASKGGVTGNTEAFF.

As DNA, the CDR3 is TGTGCCAGCTCACCAGTCACCTACAATGAGCAGTTCTTC. This encodes CASSPVTYNEQFF. The chain recombines TRBV18 with TRBJ2-1; the D is unclear. This CDR3 is 13 amino acids long. The germline gives CDR1 KGHSH, CDR2 LQKENI. V lost 2 bases and J lost 2, with 4 bases in between.

DNA of the CDR3: TGTGCCACCAGCTCCCGGGACTACCTAGCGAGTGAGCAGTTCTTC. Translating it yields CATSSRDYLASEQFF. The rearrangement joins TRBV15 to TRBJ2-1; 7 nucleotides agree with TRBD2. CDR1 LNHNV and CDR2 YYDKDF come from the germline V gene (reference sequence). V shed 5 bases, J shed 9 bases, and the junction held 13 bases outside the gene matches. The CDR3 is made up of 15 amino acids. Variable domain in full (rest from reference TRBV15 and TRBJ2-1): DAMVIQNPRYQVTQFGKPVTLSCSQTLNHNVMYWYQQKSSQAPKLLFHYYDKDFNNEADTPDNFQSRRPNTSFCFLDIRSPGLGDTAMYLCATSSRDYLASEQFFGPGTRLTVL.

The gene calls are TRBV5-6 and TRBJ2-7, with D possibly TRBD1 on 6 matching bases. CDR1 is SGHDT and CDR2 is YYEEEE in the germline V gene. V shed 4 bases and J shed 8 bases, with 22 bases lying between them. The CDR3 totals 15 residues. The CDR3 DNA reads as TGTGCCAGCAGCCCCACCCCAGGGGACCTCTTTAAGCAGTACTTC. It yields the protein CASSPTPGDLFKQYF.

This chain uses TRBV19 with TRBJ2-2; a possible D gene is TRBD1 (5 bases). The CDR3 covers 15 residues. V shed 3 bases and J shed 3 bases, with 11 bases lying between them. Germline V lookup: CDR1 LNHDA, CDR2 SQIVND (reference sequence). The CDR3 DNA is TGTGCCAGTAGTATTCAAGGGGTCGACACCGGGGAGCTGTTTTTT. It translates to CASSIQGVDTGELFF.

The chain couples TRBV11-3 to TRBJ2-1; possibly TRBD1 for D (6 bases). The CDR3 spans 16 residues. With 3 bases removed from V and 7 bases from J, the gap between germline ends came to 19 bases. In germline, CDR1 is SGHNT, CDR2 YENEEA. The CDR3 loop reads CASSLATRDTGNEQFF. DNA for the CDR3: TGTGCCAGCAGCTTGGCTACCCGGGACACTGGGAATGAGCAGTTCTTC.

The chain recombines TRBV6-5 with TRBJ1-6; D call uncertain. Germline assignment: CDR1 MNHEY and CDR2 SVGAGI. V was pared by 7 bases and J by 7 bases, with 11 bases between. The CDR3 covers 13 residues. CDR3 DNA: TGTGCCAGCACCCCGAGACTCAATTCACCCCTCCACTTT. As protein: CASTPRLNSPLHF.

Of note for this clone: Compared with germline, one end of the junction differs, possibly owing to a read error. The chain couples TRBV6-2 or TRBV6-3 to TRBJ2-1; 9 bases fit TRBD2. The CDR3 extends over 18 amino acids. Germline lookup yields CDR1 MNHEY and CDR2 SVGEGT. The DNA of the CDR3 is TGTGCCAGCAGGTACTACCCCCTAGGGCTAGCGGGGATAAATGAGCAGTTCTTC. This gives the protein CASRYYPLGLAGINEQFF.

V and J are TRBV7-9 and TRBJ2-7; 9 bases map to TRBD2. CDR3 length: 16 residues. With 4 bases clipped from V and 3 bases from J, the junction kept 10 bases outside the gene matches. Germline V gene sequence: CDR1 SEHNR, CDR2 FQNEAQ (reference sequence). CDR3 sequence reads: CASSSPGTSSNYEQYF. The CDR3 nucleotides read TGTGCCAGCAGCTCCCCAGGGACTAGCTCCAACTACGAGCAGTACTTC.

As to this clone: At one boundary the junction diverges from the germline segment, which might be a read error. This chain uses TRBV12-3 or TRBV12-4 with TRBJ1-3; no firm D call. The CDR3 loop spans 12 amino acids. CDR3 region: CASSLVPPTPIF. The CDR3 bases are TGTGCCAGCAGTTTAGTCCCCCCAACCCCTATTTTT.

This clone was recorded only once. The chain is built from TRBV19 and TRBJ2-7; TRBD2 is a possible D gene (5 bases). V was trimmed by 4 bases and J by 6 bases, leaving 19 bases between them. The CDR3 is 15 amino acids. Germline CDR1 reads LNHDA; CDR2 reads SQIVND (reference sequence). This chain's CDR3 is CASSTFVGEMGEQYF. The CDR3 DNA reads TGTGCCAGTAGTACCTTCGTCGGGGAAATGGGCGAGCAGTACTTC.

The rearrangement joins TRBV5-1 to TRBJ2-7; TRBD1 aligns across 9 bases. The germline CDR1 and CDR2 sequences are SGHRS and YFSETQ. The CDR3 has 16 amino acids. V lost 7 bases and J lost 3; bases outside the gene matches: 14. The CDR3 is CASVGKPGQGNYEQYF. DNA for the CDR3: TGCGCCAGCGTTGGCAAACCGGGACAGGGTAACTACGAGCAGTACTTC.